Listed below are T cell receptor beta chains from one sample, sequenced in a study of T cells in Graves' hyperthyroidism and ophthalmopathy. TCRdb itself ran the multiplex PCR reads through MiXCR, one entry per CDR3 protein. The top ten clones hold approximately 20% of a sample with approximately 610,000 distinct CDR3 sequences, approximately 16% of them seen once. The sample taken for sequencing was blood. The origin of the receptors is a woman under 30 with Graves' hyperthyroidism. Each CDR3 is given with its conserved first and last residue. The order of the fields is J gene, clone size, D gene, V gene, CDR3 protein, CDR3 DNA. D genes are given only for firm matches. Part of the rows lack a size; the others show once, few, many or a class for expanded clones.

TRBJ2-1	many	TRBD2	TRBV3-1	CASRGGLADPDEQFF	TGTGCCAGCAGGGGTGGACTAGCCGATCCTGATGAGCAGTTCTTC
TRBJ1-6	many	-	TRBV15	CATSLLGVDNSPLHF	TGTGCCACCAGCCTCCTTGGGGTAGATAATTCACCCCTCCACTTT
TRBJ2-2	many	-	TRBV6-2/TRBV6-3	CASIPGGDHTGELFF	TGTGCCAGCATCCCAGGCGGGGATCACACCGGGGAGCTGTTTTTT
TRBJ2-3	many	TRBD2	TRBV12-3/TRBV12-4	CASSGKAGFTDTQYF	TGTGCCAGCAGTGGAAAAGCGGGGTTCACAGATACGCAGTATTTT
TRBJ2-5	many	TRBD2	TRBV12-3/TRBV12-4	CASRQTSGQETQYF	TGTGCCAGCAGACAGACTAGCGGCCAAGAGACCCAGTACTTC
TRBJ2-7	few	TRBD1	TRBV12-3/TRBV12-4	CASRLRPGGDEQYF	TGTGCCAGCAGGTTGCGCCCAGGGGGCGACGAGCAGTACTTC
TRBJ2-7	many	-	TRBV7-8	CASSLQSSQTYEQYF	TGTGCCAGCAGCTTACAATCATCCCAGACCTACGAGCAGTACTTC
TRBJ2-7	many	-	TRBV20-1	CSPTNYEQYF	TGCTCTCCCACCAACTACGAGCAGTACTTC
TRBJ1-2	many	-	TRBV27	CASSLIAGRGYTF	TGTGCCAGCAGTTTAATCGCGGGTCGGGGCTACACCTTC
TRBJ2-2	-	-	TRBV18	CASSPTSQNTGELFF	TGTGCCAGCTCACCCACTAGCCAGAACACCGGGGAGCTGTTTTTT
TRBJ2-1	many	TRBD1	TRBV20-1	CSATGGLSSYNEQFF	TGCAGTGCAACAGGGGGCTTAAGCTCCTACAATGAGCAGTTCTTC
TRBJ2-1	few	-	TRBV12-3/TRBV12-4	CASSINEQFF	TGTGCCAGCAGTATTAATGAGCAGTTCTTC
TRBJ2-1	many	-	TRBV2	CASQRWIDEQFF	TGTGCCAGTCAGCGGTGGATCGATGAGCAGTTCTTC
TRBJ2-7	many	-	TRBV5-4	CASSAGTAYEQYF	TGTGCCAGCAGCGCCGGGACGGCCTACGAGCAGTACTTC
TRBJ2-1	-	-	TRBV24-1	CATSDLEVGGFGYEQFF	TGTGCCACCAGTGATTTGGAGGTTGGCGGGTTCGGGTATGAGCAGTTCTTC
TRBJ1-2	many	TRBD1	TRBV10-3	CAITWDRDSLRDGYTF	TGTGCCATCACCTGGGACAGGGACAGTTTAAGGGATGGCTACACCTTC